This paragraph reports one T cell receptor beta chain. Sequence at one end of the junction differs from germline and may be a read error. This sample was included in a study of blood T cells in healthy people across ages. Germline V CDR1 and CDR2: SGHTA, FQGNSA. The CDR3 contains 15 residues. It was with a sample-barcoded 5' primer and a J-beta primer mix that a second PCR of about 7 to 12 cycles was run. TCRdb recomputed calls from the 5' RACE reads with MiXCR, one row per CDR3 protein. The sample holds around 750,000 distinct CDR3 sequences, about 53% seen once. The chain is built from TRBV7-2 and TRBJ2-5; possibly TRBD2 for D (6 bases). Sequencing input: blood. This TCR came from a man older than 75 in good health. In DNA form, the CDR3 reads TGTGTCAGCAGCTCTCCGGGGCGGAGGGGAGAGACCCAGTACTTC. This encodes CVSSSPGRRGETQYF.